This paragraph reports one TCR beta chain. The CDR3 is made up of 15 amino acids. Germline V lookup: CDR1 SGHRS, CDR2 YFSETQ. With V trimmed by 0 bases and J by 7 bases, 3 bases remained unmatched. Authors' processing steps: Estimates of nucleated cell counts were drawn from the amplification of reference gene primers. Clones were sequenced by immunoSEQ multiplex PCR, and TCRdb holds only the in-frame ones, with some missing. That table gives V, J and clone size, and the DNA gave D and trimming. The repertoire holds 250,000 to 400,000 clones, with roughly 90% as singletons. The data originate from a study of blood T cell repertoires in COVID-19. Turning to the study itself: Nucleic acid was either cDNA or gDNA, and it came from T cells, B-cell-depleted T cells, or PBMCs.

The sequenced sample was peripheral blood. The chain combines TRBV5-1 with TRBJ2-1; 11 bases map to TRBD2. The clonotype was recovered from a woman aged 25 to 39 with COVID-19, enrolled during active disease. This chain's CDR3 is CASSLELAGVNEQFF. The DNA for the CDR3 is TGCGCCAGCAGCTTGGAACTAGCGGGAGTGAATGAGCAGTTCTTC.